The entry that follows covers one TCR beta chain sequence. The target antigen is unknown. This sample was taken from a study of T cell responses to AZD1222 COVID-19 vaccine. As for the study in general: Combined were second doses at about 4 or about 12 weeks. General study results and limits: Clonal diversity may have been underestimated in mostly white British donors. Repertoire sampling happened only post peak T cell response. Within unmutated variant regions lay the reported targets of nearly half of spike-specific TCRs.

Sequencing used immunoSEQ multiplex PCR; TCRdb keeps in-frame clones, though not all of them. Among roughly 120,000 clones, approximately 83% were seen once, and the ten largest hold roughly 1.7%. The CDR3 length is 15 residues. With V trimmed by 2 bases and J by 9 bases, 10 bases remained unmatched. Germline assignment: CDR1 LGHDT and CDR2 YNNKEL (reference sequence). The sequenced sample was peripheral blood, obtained on day 0 of AZD1222 vaccination. This rearrangement joins TRBV3-1 (or the pseudogene TRBV3-2) to TRBJ2-1, with 7 positions matching TRBD2. The TCR originated in an adult in good health. CDR3 protein: CASSQPRRGVSEQFF. The CDR3, as DNA: TGTGCCAGCAGCCAACCACGTCGGGGGGTAAGTGAGCAGTTCTTC.